The present T cell receptor beta chain was sequenced within a study of blood T cells in healthy people across ages. V gave up 8 bases and J gave up 8 bases; unmatched junction bases: 11. CDR3 length equals 13 residues. The study recruited healthy Caucasian donors from Russia who were aged roughly 6 to 95. The second PCR ran roughly 6 to 11 cycles with a sample-barcoded 5' primer and J-beta primers. Each sample provided no less than 2.5 million CDR3-containing paired-end reads. MiXCR, applied by TCRdb to the 5' RACE reads, yields one record per CDR3 protein. The table lists about 1.6 million distinct CDR3 sequences, almost 35% of them singletons.

The chain links TRBV12-3 or TRBV12-4 to TRBJ1-2; 7 nucleotides match TRBD1. Sequenced input: blood. The TCR was taken from a woman aged 25 to 39 in good health. The CDR3 bases are TGTGCCAGCGCCCGGGACAGTATACAGGGCTACACCTTC. Translation: CASARDSIQGYTF.